Following are 24 T cell receptor beta chains from one sample sequenced in a study of blood T cell repertoires in COVID-19. Assay used: immunoSEQ multiplex PCR; TCRdb lists only in-frame clones, some missing. Of fewer than 350,000 clones in the sample, 88% were seen once. Sequencing was done on a sample of PBMCs or T cells enriched from blood (not recorded which). Source of these receptors: a woman aged 60-75 years in a cohort exposed to, infected with or recovered from COVID-19 (not recorded which).

CDR3 protein: CASSQDSAQTYYEQYF. CDR3 bases: TGTGCCAGCAGCCAAGATAGTGCACAGACCTACTACGAGCAGTACTTC. This chain uses TRBV3-1 (or the pseudogene TRBV3-2) with TRBJ2-7; D not certain. The germline V gene has CDR1 LGHDT and CDR2 YNNKEL (reference sequence). The CDR3 has 16 amino acids. Trimming removed 0 bases at V and 3 bases at J, with 15 bases between.

V usage is TRBV30 and J usage is TRBJ1-2, with 7 bases aligning to TRBD1. V shed 5 bases, J shed 7 bases, and the junction held 1 base outside the gene matches. This CDR3 spans 10 amino acids. Germline-derived CDR1 and CDR2 are GTSNPN and SVGIG (reference sequence). CDR3 region: CAWHRGGYTF. As DNA, the CDR3 is TGTGCCTGGCACAGGGGTGGCTACACCTTC.

The V gene is TRBV7-8, the J gene TRBJ1-2; D not resolved. This CDR3 contains 12 residues. V was trimmed by 8 bases and J by 2 bases, leaving 9 bases between them. The V gene's germline CDR1 is SGHVS and CDR2 FQNEAQ. The CDR3 coding sequence is TGTGCCAGCGAGTCGGAGAACTATGGCTACACCTTC. Amino acid sequence: CASESENYGYTF.

The table lists this clone with a count of one. The chain has TRBV18 and TRBJ2-7, with 9 bases that match TRBD2. V was pared by 3 bases and J by 2 bases, with 5 bases of the junction left unmatched. The germline V gene encodes CDR1 KGHSH and CDR2 LQKENI. This CDR3 spans 15 amino acids. The CDR3 sequence is CASSPFSGSTYEQYF. In DNA, the CDR3 is TGTGCCAGCTCACCCTTTAGCGGGAGCACCTACGAGCAGTACTTC. Based on the CDR3 plus reference TRBV18 and TRBJ2-7, the full variable domain is NAGVMQNPRHLVRRRGQEARLRCSPMKGHSHVYWYRQLPEEGLKFMVYLQKENIIDESGMPKERFSAEFPKEGPSILRIQQVVRGDSAAYFCASSPFSGSTYEQYFGPGTRLTVT.

The chain is built from TRBV12-3 or TRBV12-4 and TRBJ2-3, with D hard to call. V gave up 7 bases and J gave up 6 bases, with 8 bases separating them. The CDR3 contains 11 residues. CDR3 nucleotides: TGTGCCAGCAAGCTGCGTGATACGCAGTATTTT. Translation gives CASKLRDTQYF.

CDR3 sequence: CASSRAAGGHYGYTF. The CDR3 nucleotides are TGTGCCAGCTCCCGGGCGGCAGGGGGACACTATGGCTACACCTTC. The chain employs TRBV18 and TRBJ1-2; 7 bases are a match to TRBD1. Germline V CDR1 and CDR2: KGHSH, LQKENI. Losses at the gene ends were 6 bases for V and 3 bases for J; bases not matched to a gene: 10. The CDR3 is 15 residues long.

The chain couples TRBV28 to TRBJ2-3, with D tentatively TRBD1 (5 bases). Germline V gene sequence: CDR1 MDHEN, CDR2 SYDVKM. Trimming shortened V by 3 bases and J by 4 bases, and 14 bases separated the two germline ends. CDR3 length: 15 amino acids. CDR3: CASSFVVGEADTQYF. The CDR3 coding sequence is TGTGCCAGCAGTTTCGTAGTAGGGGAAGCAGATACGCAGTATTTT.

The chain recombines TRBV4-3 with TRBJ2-7; D is possibly TRBD2 (6 bases). The CDR3 covers 15 residues. Germline-derived CDR1 and CDR2 are LGHNA and YSLEER. V was cut by 0 bases and J by 4 bases, with 13 bases left in between. The CDR3 sequence: CASSQDRGGRYEQYF. The CDR3 DNA sequence: TGCGCCAGCAGCCAAGATCGAGGAGGGCGGTACGAGCAGTACTTC.

The V call is TRBV12-3 or TRBV12-4, the J call TRBJ2-7, with 11 nucleotides matching TRBD1. Unmatched junction bases numbered 1, after V lost 4 bases and J lost 5 bases. This CDR3 has 13 amino acids. CDR3 sequence reads: CASSSGQGDEQYF. The CDR3, as DNA: TGTGCCAGCAGTTCGGGACAGGGGGACGAGCAGTACTTC.

The V gene is TRBV7-9, the J gene TRBJ2-1; TRBD2 matches 10 bases. The germline gives CDR1 SEHNR, CDR2 FQNEAQ (reference sequence). This CDR3 comprises 16 residues. The J segment lost 1 base and the V segment lost 2 bases, leaving 2 bases of the junction unmatched. CDR3 sequence (DNA): TGTGCCAGCAGCTTACCTAGCGGGAGTTCCTACAATGAGCAGTTCTTC. Translated: CASSLPSGSSYNEQFF.

This chain connects TRBV27 to TRBJ1-2, with TRBD1 identical over 8 bases. The ends lost 5 bases at V and 1 base at J; junction bases unmatched: 9. From germline, CDR1 is MNHEY and CDR2 SMNVEV (reference sequence). The CDR3 sequence is 16 residues long. The CDR3 DNA sequence: TGTGCCAGCAGTCCTACACCGACAGGGGATAACTATGGCTACACCTTC. As protein: CASSPTPTGDNYGYTF.

The table lists this clone with a count of one. The chain has TRBV6-5 and TRBJ2-1, with 12 bases that match TRBD2. The CDR3 has 16 amino acids. Trimming at V came to 0 bases and at J to 4 bases, leaving 1 base not matched to a gene. Germline CDR1 is MNHEY and CDR2 is SVGAGI. The CDR3 DNA reads TGTGCCAGCAGTTACTCCCTAGCGGGAGGGTACAATGAGCAGTTCTTC. This translates into CASSYSLAGGYNEQFF.

The chain is built from TRBV5-1 and TRBJ2-7; the D gene is possibly TRBD2 (6 bases). Germline assignment: CDR1 SGHRS and CDR2 YFSETQ. With 7 bases removed from V and 6 bases from J, the gap between germline ends came to 17 bases. The CDR3 extends over 13 amino acids. The CDR3, as DNA: TGCGCCAGCCGGACGGGAGTTAATTCCGAGCAGTACTTC. Residues: CASRTGVNSEQYF.

The J gene is TRBJ2-4, the V gene TRBV9; D possibly corresponds to TRBD1 (6 bases). V gave up 4 bases and J gave up 1 base, with 21 bases separating them. The CDR3 contains 18 residues. Germline assignment: CDR1 SGDLS and CDR2 YYNGEE. CDR3 protein: CASSPRDTRPGAKNIQYF. The CDR3 DNA follows: TGTGCCAGCAGCCCCCGGGACACCAGACCCGGGGCCAAAAACATTCAGTACTTC.

The V gene is TRBV5-1, the J gene TRBJ2-5; 9 bases align to TRBD1. Trimming took 3 bases from V and 2 from J; bases not matched to a gene: 8. Germline V gives CDR1 SGHRS, CDR2 YFSETQ. CDR3 length equals 16 residues. The CDR3 protein is CASSWGTGSSQETQYF. CDR3 coding DNA: TGCGCCAGCAGCTGGGGGACAGGGAGTTCTCAAGAGACCCAGTACTTC.

The CDR3 sequence is CASSETGNTEAFF. The CDR3 DNA is TGCGCCAGCAGTGAGACGGGGAACACTGAAGCTTTCTTT. This chain uses TRBV10-1 with TRBJ1-1; D remains unclear. Per germline, CDR1 WNHNN and CDR2 SYGVQD (reference sequence). This CDR3 is 13 amino acids long. The V end was cut by 2 bases, the J end by 1 base, with 5 bases between.

The gene calls are TRBV5-4 and TRBJ2-5; unclear D gene. The ends were cut back, 3 bases at V and 4 bases at J, with 10 bases in the middle. Germline values: CDR1 SGHNT, CDR2 YYREEE (reference sequence). The CDR3 contains 13 residues. The CDR3 is CASSSGVGETQYF. CDR3 bases: TGTGCCAGCAGCTCCGGAGTCGGAGAGACCCAGTACTTC. The variable domain in full, with the rest retrieved from reference TRBV5-4 and TRBJ2-5, is ETGVTQSPTHLIKTRGQQVTLRCSSQSGHNTVSWYQQALGQGPQFIFQYYREEENGRGNFPPRFSGLQFPNYSSELNVNALELDDSALYLCASSSGVGETQYFGPGTRLLVL.

The chain combines TRBV27 with TRBJ2-7; D remains unclear. The germline V gene has CDR1 MNHEY and CDR2 SMNVEV (reference sequence). The germline V and J ends were trimmed by 5 bases and 2 bases, with 7 bases remaining between them. This CDR3 contains 12 residues. This CDR3 reads CASSPSPYEQYF. The CDR3 bases are TGTGCCAGCAGTCCGAGCCCCTACGAGCAGTACTTC.

The chain couples TRBV4-2 to TRBJ2-1; 8 bases match TRBD2. This CDR3 has 14 residues. V was clipped by 3 bases and J by 2 bases; unmatched bases: 0. Germline CDR1 is LGHNA and CDR2 is YNFKEQ. The CDR3 region is CASSQTSAYNEQFF. DNA of the CDR3: TGTGCCAGCAGCCAGACTAGCGCCTACAATGAGCAGTTCTTC.

This CDR3 is CASSSSFRYNEQFF. CDR3 DNA sequence: TGTGCCAGCAGCTCTAGCTTTCGCTACAATGAGCAGTTCTTC. The V gene is TRBV7-2, the J gene TRBJ2-1, with D tentatively TRBD2 (5 bases). CDR3 length: 14 amino acids. Trimming shortened V by 4 bases and J by 3 bases, and 10 bases separated the two germline ends. The germline gives CDR1 SGHTA, CDR2 FQGNSA.

V and J are TRBV24-1 and TRBJ2-3, with D possibly being TRBD2 (5 bases). Germline CDR1 reads KGHDR; CDR2 reads SFDVKD. The ends were cut back, 1 base at V and 2 bases at J, with 24 bases in the middle. The CDR3 contains 20 residues. The CDR3 DNA follows: TGTGCCACCAGTGATTTTAGTGTTCAGGCGGGCCGGCCTACCACAGATACGCAGTATTTT. This codes for CATSDFSVQAGRPTTDTQYF.

CDR3 sequence: CASGRGGVTGELFF. The CDR3 nucleotides read TGTGCCAGCGGGCGTGGCGGGGTCACCGGGGAGCTGTTTTTT. The chain combines TRBV7-8 with TRBJ2-2, with D possibly being TRBD2 (6 bases). V was trimmed by 8 bases and J by 4 bases, leaving 14 bases between them. This CDR3 is built from 14 residues. Germline V gene lookup returns CDR1 SGHVS and CDR2 FQNEAQ.

A word on this clone: The same CDR3 also results from other DNA sequences found in this sample. The chain is built from TRBV5-4 and TRBJ2-7; D is possibly TRBD2 (5 bases). V lost 0 bases, J lost 4 bases, and 5 bases lay in between. The CDR3 has 12 amino acids. CDR1 and CDR2 (germline): SGHNT, YYREEE (reference sequence). The CDR3 bases are TGTGCCAGCAGCTTGGGAGGGTACGAGCAGTACTTC. It codes for CASSLGGYEQYF.

A single count supports this clone. The rearrangement joins TRBV6-5 to TRBJ1-2; D remains ambiguous. CDR3 length: 15 residues. With 7 bases removed from V and 0 bases from J, the gap between germline ends came to 15 bases. Germline V lookup: CDR1 MNHEY, CDR2 SVGAGI. CDR3 sequence reads: CASMIVPGPNYGYTF. The CDR3 DNA reads TGTGCCAGCATGATAGTCCCTGGGCCTAACTATGGCTACACCTTC.